The clone carrying this TCR beta chain was counted at least ten times. As yet, its antigen is unknown. One junction end disagrees with the germline gene, perhaps due to a read error. Germline V gene data show CDR1 as SSHAT and CDR2 as FNYEAQ (reference sequence). The CDR3 contains 15 residues. These data belong to a study of blood T cells in healthy people across ages. General observations from the study: Fewer expanded clones and more diversity marked long-lived versus aged donors.

Primed by a sample-barcoded 5' primer and a J-beta primer mix, a second PCR proceeded for 7 to 11 cycles. Each of the cDNA molecules was tagged by a template-switch adaptor with 12 random nucleotides. In TCRdb, the 5' RACE reads were re-called with MiXCR into one record per CDR3 protein. Seen here are 730,000 or so distinct CDR3 sequences, about 40% observed once, and the top ten hold more than 20%. This sequence was found in a woman in her sixties or seventies in good health. The rearrangement links TRBV7-7 to TRBJ2-1; no firm D call. The sample was blood. The CDR3 here is CASSLAPSAYNEQFF. The CDR3 coding sequence is TGTGCTAGCAGCTTAGCCCCTAGTGCCTACAATGAGCAGTTCTTC.